The rows below give T cell receptor beta chains drawn from one sample of a study of technical replicates of blood from several donors. Only in-frame clones appear in the TCRdb table, and some are missing; sequencing was by immunoSEQ multiplex PCR. The table lists roughly 70,000 clones, 92% of them singletons. The specimen was T cells isolated from PBMCs. The receptors originated from a human donor in good health. Each CDR3 is given with its conserved first and last residue. The D gene is left open where the match is weak. Some rows have no size entry. The others give once, few or many, or a class for an expanded clone.

d_call | clone_size | j_call | v_call | cdr3_aa | cdr3_nt
NA | NA | TRBJ2-7 | TRBV19 | CASSIQGRNEQYF | TGTGCCAGTAGTATACAGGGCCGGAACGAGCAGTACTTC
NA | NA | TRBJ1-1 | TRBV5-4 | CASSYPGTKGSGNTEAFF | TGTGCCAGCAGCTACCCCGGGACAAAAGGGAGTGGGAACACTGAAGCTTTCTTT
NA | NA | TRBJ2-5 | TRBV6-6 | CASTKTKTQETQYF | TGTGCCAGCACAAAGACTAAGACCCAAGAGACCCAGTACTTC
NA | once | TRBJ2-2 | TRBV30 | CAWSEGGRELFF | TGTGCCTGGAGTGAAGGGGGAAGGGAGCTGTTTTTT
TRBD2 | NA | TRBJ2-1 | TRBV7-9 | CASSSTTSGSYNEQFF | TGTGCCAGCAGCTCAACGACTAGCGGGTCTTACAATGAGCAGTTCTTC
TRBD2 | NA | TRBJ2-2 | TRBV7-3 | CAKLLAGVSGTGELFF | TGTGCCAAGTTACTAGCGGGAGTGTCTGGCACCGGGGAGCTGTTTTTT
TRBD1 | NA | TRBJ1-5 | TRBV19 | CASSNPYRGVQPQHF | TGTGCCAGTAGTAACCCGTACAGGGGTGTACAGCCCCAGCATTTT
NA | NA | TRBJ2-3 | TRBV6-1 | CASSDYERGTDTQYF | TGTGCCAGCAGTGATTATGAGCGGGGCACAGATACGCAGTATTTT
TRBD1 | NA | TRBJ1-2 | TRBV7-6 | CASSIRDRPYANYGYTF | TGTGCCAGCAGCATCCGGGACAGGCCTTATGCTAACTATGGCTACACCTTC
NA | NA | TRBJ2-7 | TRBV27 | CASSLQESYEQYF | TGTGCCAGCAGTTTACAGGAAAGCTACGAGCAGTACTTC
TRBD1 | medium-sized | TRBJ2-4 | TRBV6-5 | CASSYDRGNIQYF | TGTGCCAGCAGTTACGACAGGGGAAACATTCAGTACTTC
NA | NA | TRBJ1-1 | TRBV5-1 | CASSPTTGGYTEAFF | TGCGCCAGCAGCCCGACCACCGGGGGATACACTGAAGCTTTCTTT
NA | NA | TRBJ2-1 | TRBV28 | CASSLVNEQFF | TGTGCCAGCAGTTTAGTAAATGAGCAGTTCTTC
NA | NA | TRBJ2-1 | TRBV5-5 | CASSLTGLSYNEQFF | TGTGCCAGCAGCTTGACGGGTCTATCCTACAATGAGCAGTTCTTC
TRBD2 | NA | TRBJ2-1 | TRBV7-6 | CASSLRLAGAYEQFF | TGTGCCAGCAGCTTAAGGCTAGCGGGAGCATATGAGCAGTTCTTC
NA | NA | TRBJ2-2 | TRBV30 | CAWNSGTGELFF | TGTGCCTGGAATAGCGGCACCGGGGAGCTGTTTTTT
NA | NA | TRBJ2-3 | TRBV5-4 | CASSLDPGSADTQYF | TGTGCCAGCAGCTTGGATCCGGGGTCGGCAGATACGCAGTATTTT
TRBD1 | NA | TRBJ1-4 | TRBV4-1 | CASSTGVGEKLFF | TGCGCCAGCAGTACAGGGGTCGGAGAAAAACTGTTTTTT
TRBD1 | NA | TRBJ2-1 | TRBV13 | CASSLNRGANEQFF | TGTGCCAGCAGCTTAAACAGGGGAGCAAATGAGCAGTTCTTC
NA | NA | TRBJ2-2 | TRBV4-2 | CASDAKQGTGELFF | TGTGCCAGTGACGCGAAACAGGGAACCGGGGAGCTGTTTTTT
NA | NA | TRBJ2-3 | TRBV18 | CASSLGSTDTQYF | TGTGCCAGCTCACTGGGCAGCACAGATACGCAGTATTTT
TRBD1 | NA | TRBJ2-7 | TRBV9 | CASSASGTGRYEQYF | TGTGCCAGCAGCGCCTCCGGGACAGGGCGCTACGAGCAGTACTTC
NA | NA | TRBJ1-1 | TRBV7-7 | CASSQNPGTEAFF | TGTGCTAGCAGCCAGAACCCGGGGACTGAAGCTTTCTTT
NA | NA | TRBJ2-5 | TRBV9 | CASSVDGQLAQYF | TGTGCCAGCAGCGTAGATGGACAGTTGGCCCAGTACTTC
NA | NA | TRBJ2-2 | TRBV25-1 | CASSEEGKAPGELFF | TGTGCCAGCAGTGAGGAGGGAAAGGCGCCCGGGGAGCTGTTTTTT
TRBD1 | NA | TRBJ2-3 | TRBV13 | CASSLGQPSTDTQYF | TGTGCCAGCAGCTTGGGACAGCCCAGCACAGATACGCAGTATTTT
NA | once | TRBJ2-3 | TRBV7-2 | CASSPPGVSPDTQYF | TGTGCCAGCAGCCCCCCCGGTGTTTCGCCAGATACGCAGTATTTT